This T cell receptor (beta chain) was identified during a study of blood T cells in healthy people across ages. In germline, CDR1 is ENHRY, CDR2 SYGVKD. Trimming stripped 2 bases from V and 4 bases from J, with 14 bases between. This CDR3 is built from 15 residues. For the second PCR, which ran for roughly 6 to 11 cycles, a sample-barcoded 5' primer and a J-beta primer mix were used. MiXCR, applied by TCRdb to the 5' RACE reads, yields one record per CDR3 protein. The table includes around 520,000 distinct CDR3 sequences, approximately 26% detected once. Comments on this clonotype: Its antigen remains unidentified.

General study findings and limits: There were more naive CD4+ cells and higher diversity in long-lived donors than in aged donors. A strong correlation was seen between TCR beta diversity and naive T cell percentage. Older age went with lower TCR beta diversity per million T cells, in a roughly linear way.

These data were also filed under a second study, of T cells of mothers and their children.

The TCR originated in a boy between 2 and 10 years old in good health. The chain combines TRBV10-3 with TRBJ2-5; D is perhaps TRBD1 (5 bases). Material for sequencing was blood. The CDR3 reads CAISEDSLRAETQYF. CDR3 DNA: TGTGCCATCAGTGAGGACAGTTTGAGAGCAGAGACCCAGTACTTC.